The 26 T cell receptor beta chains below come from one sample, sequenced in a study of shared clonotypes between healthy human individuals (dated by TCRdb to 2019 to 2021). The library came from the immunoSEQ multiplex PCR assay. Entries here come from immuneACCESS through TCRdb and include only in-frame sequences with V and J called. Some clones fail to appear in such tables; in the studies checked, an unresolved V gene covers under half of the shortfall, and the cause of the remainder is unknown. The table for this sample lists over 950,000 clones; approximately 80% of them were counted only once. The ten largest clones represent roughly 0.82% of the sample. The material sequenced was memory CD4+ T cells from PBMCs. Per the publication, the cell subset or site label means: CD45RA-negative fraction. These TCRs come from a man between 18 and 29 years old in good health. Some clones in this sample may be carry-over from other donors' samples.

The chain carries TRBV9 and TRBJ2-3, with 13 bases identical to TRBD2. The V gene's germline CDR1 is SGDLS and CDR2 YYNGEE. The CDR3 runs 17 residues. Germline trimming cut 3 bases from V and 3 bases from J; bases unmatched to any gene: 7. The CDR3 region has the DNA TGTGCCAGCAGCGAGAGGACTAGCGGGAGTTCGACAGATACGCAGTATTTT. Translation: CASSERTSGSSTDTQYF.

The chain employs TRBV10-2 and TRBJ2-5; D gene uncertain. V dropped 8 bases and J dropped 1 base, with 11 bases sitting between them. CDR1 and CDR2 from the germline V gene are WSHSY and SAAADI. This CDR3 spans 13 amino acids. The CDR3 nucleotides are TGCGCCAGCCTTAGGGCCCGCCAAGAGACCCAGTACTTC. This translates into CASLRARQETQYF.

This chain connects TRBV5-1 to TRBJ1-2, with 9 positions matching TRBD1. After removal of 4 bases from V and 2 bases from J, the junction contained 9 bases not matched to a gene. CDR1 SGHRS and CDR2 YFSETQ come from the germline V gene. CDR3 length equals 16 residues. CDR3 DNA: TGCGCCAGCAGCGCAAGTCCCGGGACAGGGAACTATGGCTACACCTTC. Amino acid sequence: CASSASPGTGNYGYTF.

The rearrangement joins TRBV5-1 to TRBJ2-1, with 7 bases matching TRBD1. The germline V gene has CDR1 SGHRS and CDR2 YFSETQ. Trimming took 0 bases from V and 5 from J; bases not matched to a gene: 5. This CDR3 spans 15 amino acids. The chain's CDR3 is CASSLAWTGDNEQFF. In DNA, the CDR3 is TGCGCCAGCAGCTTGGCCTGGACAGGCGACAATGAGCAGTTCTTC.

The chain has TRBV27 and TRBJ2-7; no reliable D call. The CDR3 has 13 residues. The germline gives CDR1 MNHEY, CDR2 SMNVEV (reference sequence). V was pared by 7 bases and J by 4 bases, with 14 bases between. CDR3 residues: CASTAQSSYEQYF. The CDR3 bases are TGTGCCAGCACCGCCCAGTCCAGTTACGAGCAGTACTTC.

The sample holds one count of this clone. The chain joins TRBV19 to TRBJ1-4, with 7 bases matching TRBD1. V dropped 9 bases and J dropped 7; count of bases not matched to a gene: 8. CDR3 size: 13 residues. Germline loops: CDR1 LNHDA, CDR2 SQIVND (reference sequence). CDR3 region: CASRTRDSEKLFF. The CDR3 DNA reads as TGTGCCAGCCGCACTCGGGACAGTGAAAAACTGTTTTTT.

A word on this clone: The sample carries other DNA sequences with the same CDR3. The rearrangement links TRBV30 to TRBJ1-6; D not resolved. The CDR3 consists of 13 residues. The V gene's germline CDR1 is GTSNPN and CDR2 SVGIG (reference sequence). Trimming stripped 0 bases from V and 6 bases from J, with 6 bases between. The CDR3 region has the DNA TGTGCCTGGAGTGTAACGGGTAATTCACCCCTCCACTTT. Protein product: CAWSVTGNSPLHF. The entire variable domain, with the rest obtained from reference TRBV30 and TRBJ1-6, is as follows: SQTIHQWPATLVQPVGSPLSLECTVEGTSNPNLYWYRQAAGRGLQLLFYSVGIGQISSEVPQNLSASRPQDRQFILSSKKLLLSDSGFYLCAWSVTGNSPLHFGNGTRLTVT.

The chain carries TRBV5-1 and TRBJ2-7; 11 nucleotides match TRBD2. J gave up 5 bases and V 0 bases, and 10 bases lay outside the gene matches. CDR1 SGHRS and CDR2 YFSETQ come from the germline V gene. CDR3 size: 17 residues. The CDR3 here is CASSLGVVAGGDDEQYF. The CDR3 DNA follows: TGCGCCAGCAGCTTGGGGGTCGTAGCGGGAGGGGACGACGAGCAGTACTTC.

The V and J genes are TRBV5-1 and TRBJ2-1, with D possibly being TRBD1 (6 bases). Trimming took 8 bases from V and 1 from J, leaving 19 bases between them. CDR3 length: 16 amino acids. Germline V gene sequence: CDR1 SGHRS, CDR2 YFSETQ. For the CDR3, the DNA is TGCGCCAGTGGCCCAGGGGTGAGTCCTTCCTACAATGAGCAGTTCTTC. It codes for CASGPGVSPSYNEQFF.

The chain carries TRBV9 and TRBJ2-4; perhaps TRBD2 as D (7 bases). CDR1 is SGDLS and CDR2 is YYNGEE in the germline V gene. The CDR3 covers 18 residues. Deletions cut 4 bases from V and 1 base from J, with 21 bases between. CDR3 protein: CASSPRGGGPVAKNIQYF. As DNA, the CDR3 is TGTGCCAGCAGCCCAAGGGGGGGAGGGCCCGTGGCCAAAAACATTCAGTACTTC.

This chain joins TRBV9 and TRBJ2-3; the D gene is possibly TRBD1 (6 bases). This CDR3 region has 15 residues. Germline V lookup: CDR1 SGDLS, CDR2 YYNGEE. With 0 bases removed from V and 5 bases from J, the gap between germline ends came to 13 bases. This chain's CDR3 is CASSVAWGRGDTQYF. Written as DNA, the CDR3 is TGTGCCAGCAGCGTAGCTTGGGGGCGCGGAGATACGCAGTATTTT.

There are many counts of this clone. This chain joins TRBV2 and TRBJ1-1, with no clear D. CDR1 is SNHLY and CDR2 is FYNNEI in the germline V gene. Trimming removed 1 base from V and 6 bases from J, with 9 bases in between. This CDR3 region has 13 residues. The CDR3 DNA follows: TGTGCCAGCAGTGAAGGGACGGCTGCTGAAGCTTTCTTT. Translating gives CASSEGTAAEAFF.

The rearrangement uses TRBV20-1 and TRBJ2-7; D not certain. The CDR3 loop spans 11 amino acids. Trimming cost V 6 bases and J 3 bases, with 9 bases left between them. From germline, CDR1 is DFQATT and CDR2 SNEGSKA (reference sequence). The CDR3: CSANGFYEQYF. Here the CDR3 DNA reads TGCAGTGCCAACGGGTTCTACGAGCAGTACTTC.

The chain combines TRBV11-1 with TRBJ1-1, with D uncertain. Germline V gives CDR1 SGHAT, CDR2 FQDESV (reference sequence). V was cut by 4 bases and J by 6 bases, with 21 bases left in between. This CDR3 comprises 16 residues. The CDR3 here is CASSSERAPLPAEAFF. Here the CDR3 DNA reads TGTGCCAGCAGCTCCGAGCGAGCCCCCCTCCCCGCTGAAGCTTTCTTT.

This clone was recorded many times. This CDR3 reads CATQSYMQGDTQYF. CDR3 sequence (DNA): TGTGCCACTCAAAGCTACATGCAGGGAGATACGCAGTATTTT. V and J are TRBV6-5 and TRBJ2-3; possible D gene TRBD1, 5 bases. V lost 10 bases and J 5 bases, leaving 19 bases between the germline ends. Germline CDR1 MNHEY, CDR2 SVGAGI. This CDR3 is built from 14 residues.

The chain combines TRBV6-1 with TRBJ1-4, with D hard to call. This CDR3 is 13 amino acids long. The V end was cut by 3 bases, the J end by 4 bases, with 6 bases between. Germline V gives CDR1 MNHNS, CDR2 SASEGT. CDR3 amino acids: CASSDQINEKLFF. For the CDR3, the DNA is TGTGCCAGCAGTGACCAGATTAATGAAAAACTGTTTTTT.

This clone was observed a single time. The gene calls are TRBV28 and TRBJ2-7, with D unclear. Trimming took 7 bases from V and 5 from J, leaving 21 bases between them. The CDR3 spans 15 residues. CDR1 and CDR2 (germline): MDHEN, SYDVKM. The chain's CDR3 is CASTIGGPKGHEQYF. The CDR3 bases are TGTGCCAGCACCATAGGTGGCCCGAAAGGCCACGAGCAGTACTTC. Full variable domain (rest looked up from reference TRBV28 and TRBJ2-7): DVKVTQSSRYLVKRTGEKVFLECVQDMDHENMFWYRQDPGLGLRLIYFSYDVKMKEKGDIPEGYSVSREKKERFSLILESASTNQTSMYLCASTIGGPKGHEQYFGPGTRLTVT.

This sequence joins TRBV11-3 and TRBJ2-7; D tentatively reads TRBD1 or TRBD2 (6 bases each). V lost 5 bases and J 4 bases, leaving 18 bases between the germline ends. The CDR3 has 15 amino acids. Per germline, CDR1 SGHNT and CDR2 YENEEA. The CDR3 loop reads CASSTKGGSFYEQYF. The CDR3 bases are TGTGCCAGCAGCACAAAAGGGGGGAGTTTTTACGAGCAGTACTTC.

The V gene is TRBV5-8, the J gene TRBJ2-1; no clear D gene. The CDR3 totals 14 residues. Germline CDR1 is SGHTS and CDR2 is YDEGEE. Trimming stripped 2 bases from V and 9 bases from J, with 15 bases between. The CDR3 sequence is CASSFEWVYSEQFF. CDR3 in DNA: TGTGCCAGCAGCTTTGAGTGGGTGTACTCTGAGCAGTTCTTC.

J is TRBJ2-7 and V is TRBV4-2; D not certain. Trimming removed 4 bases at V and 1 base at J, with 26 bases between. The CDR3 length is 19 residues. The V gene's germline CDR1 is LGHNA and CDR2 YNFKEQ. The DNA of the CDR3 is TGTGCCAGCAGCCCCCGAGCCGGCGCGGCCCTGACCCCTTCCTACGAGCAGTACTTC. Its protein is CASSPRAGAALTPSYEQYF.

The chain links TRBV29-1 to TRBJ1-4; 10 nucleotides align to TRBD1. This CDR3 is built from 12 residues. After removal of 4 bases from V and 8 bases from J, the junction contained 1 base not matched to a gene. The germline gives CDR1 SQVTM, CDR2 ANQGSEA. The CDR3 spells CSVGTGGEKLFF. In DNA, the CDR3 is TGCAGCGTTGGGACAGGGGGGGAAAAACTGTTTTTT.

Comment on this clone: This sample also contains other DNA sequences that code for the same CDR3. The chain couples TRBV9 to TRBJ2-3; D is uncertain. The CDR3 totals 13 residues. Germline loops: CDR1 SGDLS, CDR2 YYNGEE. V dropped 0 bases and J dropped 2 bases, with 4 bases sitting between them. The CDR3 coding sequence is TGTGCCAGCAGCGTAGCCCACACAGATACGCAGTATTTT. This translates into CASSVAHTDTQYF.

In DNA, the CDR3 is TGTGCCAGCAGCCCCAAGCTGGGCAGGGTGACTGAAGCTTTCTTT. This encodes CASSPKLGRVTEAFF. The rearrangement links TRBV7-9 to TRBJ1-1, with D perhaps matching TRBD1 (5 bases). Trimming removed 5 bases from V and 5 bases from J, with 18 bases in between. The CDR3 length is 15 residues. CDR1 and CDR2 from the germline V gene are SEHNR and FQNEAQ (reference sequence).

With respect to this clone: In the same sample, other DNA sequences code for this CDR3. The rearrangement uses TRBV29-1 and TRBJ1-1; D perhaps matches TRBD1 (6 bases). Trimming removed 4 bases at V and 0 bases at J, with 6 bases between. CDR1 and CDR2 (germline): SQVTM, ANQGSEA. The CDR3 is made up of 12 amino acids. CDR3 in DNA: TGCAGCGTTGGACAGGTGAACACTGAAGCTTTCTTT. This translates into CSVGQVNTEAFF.

This CDR3 reads CASSHREGETQYF. As DNA, the CDR3 is TGTGCCAGCAGCCACCGCGAAGGAGAGACCCAGTACTTC. The chain couples TRBV14 to TRBJ2-5; D not certain. The CDR3 sequence is 13 residues long. Germline CDR1 and CDR2: SGHDN and FVKESK. The V end was cut by 3 bases, the J end by 4 bases, with 9 bases between. Supplemented by reference TRBV14 and TRBJ2-5, the full variable domain reads EAGVTQFPSHSVIEKGQTVTLRCDPISGHDNLYWYRRVMGKEIKFLLHFVKESKQDESGMPNNRFLAERTGGTYSTLKVQPAELEDSGVYFCASSHREGETQYFGPGTRLLVL.

The chain employs TRBV28 and TRBJ2-5; D is perhaps TRBD2 (7 bases). V lost 6 bases and J 5 bases, leaving 13 bases between the germline ends. The CDR3 loop spans 13 amino acids. Looked up from germline, CDR1 is MDHEN and CDR2 is SYDVKM. The CDR3 sequence is CASRLQGGETQYF. The CDR3 DNA is TGTGCCAGCAGATTACAGGGAGGGGAGACCCAGTACTTC.